The 18 T cell receptor beta chains below all came from one sample that was sequenced in a study of tumor-infiltrating lymphocytes in primary liver carcinoma. TCR beta cDNA was prepared out of about 510 ng total RNA by means of a constant-region primer. ARM-PCR was slightly modified, and three nested multiplex PCR rounds with it gave rise to the TCR beta libraries. PCR rounds one and two used TRBV1-TRBV30 forward primers with a C-beta reverse primer for 10 cycles each. TCRdb passed the multiplex PCR reads through MiXCR, listing each CDR3 protein once. The sample records some 110,000 distinct CDR3 sequences, around 64% being singletons. The roughly 17-31 mg bulk tissue piece was not sorted before simultaneous RNA and DNA extraction. Sequencing was performed on liver tumor tissue from sampling region 3. The subset denotes: tumor region T3, left-lateral pole. The receptors here all came from a woman aged 60 to 75 with primary liver carcinoma and hepatitis B virus infection.

The chain uses TRBV20-1 and TRBJ2-7; D is unresolved. Germline CDR1 is DFQATT and CDR2 is SNEGSKA (reference sequence). V was cut by 1 base and J by 2 bases, with 3 bases left in between. The CDR3 is made up of 11 amino acids. The CDR3 sequence: CSARGAYEQYF. The DNA of the CDR3 is TGCAGTGCTAGAGGGGCCTACGAGCAGTACTTC.

V is TRBV28 and J is TRBJ1-5; a possible D gene is TRBD1 (6 bases). The V end was cut by 4 bases, the J end by 10 bases, with 26 bases between. The germline V gene has CDR1 MDHEN and CDR2 SYDVKM. CDR3 length: 17 amino acids. CDR3: CASSSPWAGDIASPQHF. CDR3 coding DNA: TGTGCCAGCAGTTCCCCCTGGGCAGGGGACATTGCAAGTCCCCAGCATTTT.

This clonotype appeared once. Because it lacks the conserved phenylalanine or tryptophan at the end, this CDR3 is likely a read error. The chain employs TRBV4-2 and TRBJ2-3; 7 positions agree with TRBD2. Germline V lookup: CDR1 LGHNA, CDR2 YNFKEQ. This CDR3 has 16 amino acids. CDR3 sequence: CASSQVEGGRTDAQYL. CDR3 coding DNA: TGTGCCAGCAGCCAAGTGGAGGGAGGGCGCACAGATGCGCAGTATCTT.

As for this clonotype: A read error may account for a junction end that differs from germline. The chain combines TRBV6-5 with TRBJ2-7; D unresolved. The germline gives CDR1 MNHEY, CDR2 SVGAGI. This CDR3 comprises 14 residues. Here the CDR3 reads CANSYQRRSYGQYF. The CDR3, as DNA: TGTGCCAACAGTTACCAGAGGAGATCCTACGGGCAGTACTTC.

The V and J genes are TRBV6-6 and TRBJ2-1, with 7 bases fitting TRBD1. Per germline, CDR1 MNHNY and CDR2 SVGAGI (reference sequence). The CDR3 contains 15 residues. The CDR3 DNA follows: TGTGCTAGCTGGCAAGAACAGGGGTTAGGCAATGAGCAGTTCTTC. This translates into CASWQEQGLGNEQFF.

With regard to this clonotype: Possible read error: a much larger clone is one base away. The rearrangement uses TRBV28 and TRBJ2-7; 8 bases are shared with TRBD2. V gave up 2 bases and J gave up 6 bases; unmatched junction bases: 6. Looked up from germline, CDR1 is MDHEN and CDR2 is SYDVKM. This CDR3 has 14 residues. The DNA for the CDR3 is TGTGCCAGCAGTTTAAAAAGCGGGAGTTGCGAGCAGTACTTC. This sequence encodes CASSLKSGSCEQYF. The full variable domain, in which reference TRBV28 and TRBJ2-7 provide the parts outside the CDR3, is DVKVTQSSRYLVKRTGEKVFLECVQDMDHENMFWYRQDPGLGLRLIYFSYDVKMKEKGDIPEGYSVSREKKERFSLILESASTNQTSMYLCASSLKSGSCEQYFGPGTRLTVT.

This clonotype was recorded at least ten times. The J gene is TRBJ2-2, the V gene TRBV6-6, with 8 bases identical to TRBD1. The CDR3 has 14 amino acids. Trimming took 7 bases from V and 4 from J; bases not matched to a gene: 5. CDR1 and CDR2 from the germline V gene are MNHNY and SVGAGI (reference sequence). The CDR3 region has the DNA TGTGCCAGCACTACAGGGGGGACCACCGGGGAGCTGTTTTTT. As protein: CASTTGGTTGELFF.

By sample fraction, this clonotype is medium-sized. The chain couples TRBV6-2 or TRBV6-3 to TRBJ2-7; tentative D call: TRBD1 (6 bases). Deletions cut 5 bases from V and 0 bases from J, with 14 bases between. In germline, CDR1 is MNHEY, CDR2 SVGEGT. This CDR3 region has 15 residues. CDR3 sequence: CASSTGQPSSYEQYF. The CDR3 DNA is TGTGCCAGCAGTACCGGACAGCCCAGCTCCTACGAGCAGTACTTC.

This clonotype was found once. This clone may be a read error of a much larger clone one base away. CDR3: CASSPMGGGRDSNEQFF. The CDR3 DNA reads as TGTGCCAGCAGTCCGATGGGGGGCGGGAGGGATAGCAATGAGCAGTTCTTC. The chain employs TRBV28 and TRBJ2-1, with 9 bases matching TRBD2. V lost 5 bases and J lost 6; bases outside the gene matches: 14. There are 17 residues in the CDR3. Per germline, CDR1 MDHEN and CDR2 SYDVKM.

The V gene is TRBV20-1, the J gene TRBJ2-3; tentative D call: TRBD2 (6 bases). The CDR3 extends over 14 amino acids. CDR1 is DFQATT and CDR2 is SNEGSKA in the germline V gene (reference sequence). V shed 3 bases and J shed 0 bases, with 10 bases lying between them. This chain's CDR3 is CSASPGTSTDTQYF. Written as DNA, the CDR3 is TGCAGTGCTAGCCCCGGGACTAGCACAGATACGCAGTATTTT.

The V call is TRBV1, the J call TRBJ1-1; the DNA was not compared with TRBD1, the D call given in the table. TRBV1 is a pseudogene. The length of the CDR3 is 15 residues. The DNA for the CDR3 is TGTACCAGCAGCCAATCCCTTCAGGGGATCACTGAAGCTTTCTTT. Protein: CTSSQSLQGITEAFF.

The V gene is TRBV12-3 or TRBV12-4, the J gene TRBJ1-2; D gene ambiguous. The germline V and J ends were trimmed by 2 bases and 8 bases, with 21 bases remaining between them. This CDR3 has 16 residues. Here the CDR3 reads CASSLTGELSADGYTF. In nucleotides, the CDR3 is TGTGCCAGCAGTTTAACGGGAGAGCTGAGTGCTGACGGCTACACCTTC.

Relative to its sample, this clonotype is medium-sized (0.01 to 0.1%). Mismatch with germline at one junction end may stem from a read error. The rearrangement joins TRBV11-1 to TRBJ2-3; D possibly uses TRBD1 or TRBD2 (5 bases each). This CDR3 spans 14 amino acids. Germline V CDR1 and CDR2: SGHAT, FQDESV (reference sequence). The CDR3 region has the DNA TGCGCCAGCAGCTTAGACTGGGGGTCAGATACGCAGTATTTT. Its translation: CASSLDWGSDTQYF.

The chain employs TRBV6-6 and TRBJ1-1, with TRBD1 as a possible D gene (5 bases). Germline V gene data show CDR1 as MNHNY and CDR2 as SVGAGI (reference sequence). CDR3 length equals 13 residues. V was shortened by 6 bases and J by 6 bases, with 14 bases between the two germline ends. The CDR3 coding sequence is TGTGCCAGCAGCCTGAAGGGACTCTCTGAAGCTTTCTTT. Translated, it gives CASSLKGLSEAFF.

As regards this clonotype: A much larger clonotype is one base distant, so this may be a read error. This chain connects TRBV24-1 to TRBJ2-3; D may be TRBD2 (5 bases). With 3 bases removed from V and 2 bases from J, the gap between germline ends came to 11 bases. Looked up from germline, CDR1 is KGHDR and CDR2 is SFDVKD. There are 15 residues in the CDR3. The CDR3 spells CATSDSGVNTDTQYF. As DNA, the CDR3 is TGTGCCACCAGTGATAGCGGAGTAAACACAGATACGCAGTATTTT.

This clonotype was counted between two and nine times. The chain joins TRBV25-1 to TRBJ2-5; 9 nucleotides line up with TRBD1. The CDR3 runs to 14 residues. The germline V gene has CDR1 MGHDK and CDR2 SYGVNS. Losses at the gene ends were 3 bases for V and 5 bases for J; bases not matched to a gene: 4. CDR3 sequence: CASSDPDRGETQYF. CDR3 nucleotides: TGTGCCAGCAGTGATCCCGACAGGGGGGAGACCCAGTACTTC.

Relative to its sample, this clonotype is medium-sized (0.01 to 0.1%). The chain carries TRBV11-1 and TRBJ2-5; 7 bases match TRBD2. Germline CDR1 SGHAT, CDR2 FQDESV (reference sequence). Trimming at V came to 2 bases and at J to 2 bases, leaving 2 bases not matched to a gene. The CDR3 is 14 amino acids. The CDR3 reads CASSLPGLQETQYF. For the CDR3, the DNA is TGTGCCAGCAGCTTACCGGGACTACAAGAGACCCAGTACTTC.

Concerning this clonotype itself: At one of its ends the junction is not consistent with the germline gene, which may arise from a read error. This rearrangement joins TRBV11-2 to TRBJ2-2; 7 nucleotides match TRBD2. CDR1 SGHAT and CDR2 FQNNGV come from the germline V gene. This CDR3 has 13 amino acids. The DNA of the CDR3 is TGTGCCAGCAGCCATGGCAACACGGGGGGGCTGTTTTTT. Translating gives CASSHGNTGGLFF. The full variable domain, completed using reference TRBV11-2 and TRBJ2-2, is EAGVAQSPRYKIIEKRQSVAFWCNPISGHATLYWYQQILGQGPKLLIQFQNNGVVDDSQLPKDRFSAERLKGVDSTLKIQPAKLEDSAVYLCASSHGNTGGLFFGEGSRLTVL.